The sequence of this T cell receptor beta chain was determined in a study of blood T cell repertoires in COVID-19. Overall study context: Sites across the United States, Italy and Spain contributed samples from acute and convalescent COVID-19. Nucleic acid was either cDNA or gDNA, and it came from T cells, B-cell-depleted T cells, or PBMCs.

As processed by the authors: Amplification of reference gene primers provided the estimated nucleated cell counts. The data were produced by immunoSEQ multiplex PCR, yet TCRdb's version contains in-frame clones alone and is incomplete. V and J calls plus clone size are reproduced from that table; the DNA served to infer D and trimming. Of about 76,000 clones in the sample, around 88% were seen once. The germline V gene has CDR1 MNHEY and CDR2 SVGAGI. The CDR3 runs to 15 residues. V gave up 6 bases and J gave up 4 bases; unmatched junction bases: 10. The sequence was collected from a man aged 25-40 years with acute or convalescent COVID-19. The V and J genes are TRBV6-5 and TRBJ1-2; 8 bases map to TRBD1. The material sequenced was peripheral blood. CDR3 in DNA: TGTGCCAGCAGGGAGAAGGGACAGGAGATCTATGGCTACACCTTC. It translates to CASREKGQEIYGYTF.